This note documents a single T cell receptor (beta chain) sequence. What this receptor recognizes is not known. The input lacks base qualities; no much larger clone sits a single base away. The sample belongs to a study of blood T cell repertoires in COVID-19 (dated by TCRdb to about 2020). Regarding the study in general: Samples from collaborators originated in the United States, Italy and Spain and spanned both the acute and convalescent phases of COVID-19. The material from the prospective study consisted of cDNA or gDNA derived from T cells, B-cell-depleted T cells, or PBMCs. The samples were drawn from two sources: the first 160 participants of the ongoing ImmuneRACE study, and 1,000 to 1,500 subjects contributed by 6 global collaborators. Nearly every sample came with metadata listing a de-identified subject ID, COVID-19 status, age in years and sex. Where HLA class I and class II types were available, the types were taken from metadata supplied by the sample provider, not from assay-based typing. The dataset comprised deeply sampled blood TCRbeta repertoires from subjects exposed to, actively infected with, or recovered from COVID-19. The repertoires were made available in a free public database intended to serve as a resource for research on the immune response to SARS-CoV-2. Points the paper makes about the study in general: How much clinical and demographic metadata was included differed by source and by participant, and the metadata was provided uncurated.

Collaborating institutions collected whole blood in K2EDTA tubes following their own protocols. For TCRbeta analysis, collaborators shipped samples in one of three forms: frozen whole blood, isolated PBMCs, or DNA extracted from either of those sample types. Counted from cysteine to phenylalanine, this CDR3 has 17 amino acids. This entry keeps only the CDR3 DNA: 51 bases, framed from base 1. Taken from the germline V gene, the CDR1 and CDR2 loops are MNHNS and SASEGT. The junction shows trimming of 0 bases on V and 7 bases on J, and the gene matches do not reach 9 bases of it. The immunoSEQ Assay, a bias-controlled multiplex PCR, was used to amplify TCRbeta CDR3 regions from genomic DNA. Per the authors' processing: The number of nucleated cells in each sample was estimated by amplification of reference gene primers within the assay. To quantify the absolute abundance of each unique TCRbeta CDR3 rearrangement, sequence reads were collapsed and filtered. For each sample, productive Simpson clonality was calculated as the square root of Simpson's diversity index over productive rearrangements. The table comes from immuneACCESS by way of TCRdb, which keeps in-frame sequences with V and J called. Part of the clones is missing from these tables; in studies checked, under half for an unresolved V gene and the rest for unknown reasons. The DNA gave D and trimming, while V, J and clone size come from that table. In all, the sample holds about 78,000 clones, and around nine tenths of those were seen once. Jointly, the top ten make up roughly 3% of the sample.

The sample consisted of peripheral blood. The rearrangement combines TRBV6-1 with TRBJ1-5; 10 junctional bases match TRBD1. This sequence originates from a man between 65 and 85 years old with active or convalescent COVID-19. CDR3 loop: CASSEAAGTGVGQPQHF. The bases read TGTGCCAGCAGTGAAGCAGCCGGGACAGGGGTAGGACAGCCCCAGCATTTT.